These T cell receptor beta chains were read from a single sample in a study of CD8 T cells in ankylosing spondylitis. From the 5' RACE reads, TCRdb called clonotypes with MiXCR, one entry per CDR3 protein. Of 390,000 or so distinct CDR3 sequences in the sample, 20% to 25% were seen once. Sequencing was carried out using blood, either unsorted or a sorted T cell fraction (not recorded which). The receptor set was obtained from a male donor with ankylosing spondylitis. The CDR3 runs from the conserved cysteine through the conserved F or W. D genes are given only for firm matches. Clone size is given for some rows only: seen once, a few or many times, or a class if the clone is expanded.

>TRBJ1-5|TRBV12-3/TRBV12-4|.|.
CASSRANSNQPQHF
TGTGCCAGCAGTCGAGCCAATAGCAATCAGCCCCAGCATTTT
>TRBJ2-1|TRBV5-1|TRBD1|.
CASSLARGTGRGNEQFF
TGCGCCAGCAGCTTGGCCAGGGGGACAGGGAGAGGGAATGAGCAGTTCTTC
>TRBJ2-1|TRBV6-1|TRBD2|many
CAIRRSGRNEQFF
TGTGCCATTCGCCGTAGCGGGAGGAATGAGCAGTTCTTC
>TRBJ2-7|TRBV12-3/TRBV12-4|TRBD1|.
CASRSQGAGRYEQYF
TGTGCCAGCAGGTCCCAGGGGGCGGGACGCTACGAGCAGTACTTC
>TRBJ2-3|TRBV3-1|.|few
CASSQGFSSSTDTQYF
TGTGCCAGCAGCCAAGGTTTTAGCAGCAGCACAGATACGCAGTATTTT
>TRBJ2-7|TRBV24-1|.|.
CATRDTSNKQYF
TGTGCCACCAGAGATACTAGCAACAAGCAGTACTTC
>TRBJ2-7|TRBV6-5|.|many
CASSYRAASSYEQYF
TGTGCCAGCAGTTATAGGGCGGCTAGCTCCTACGAGCAGTACTTC
>TRBJ2-7|TRBV20-1|TRBD2|once
CSASITSGRGDEQYF
TGCAGTGCTAGTATAACTAGCGGGAGAGGCGACGAGCAGTACTTC
>TRBJ1-3|TRBV4-2|.|.
CASSQEDRSSGNTIYF
TGTGCCAGCAGCCAAGAAGACAGGAGCTCTGGAAACACCATATATTTT
>TRBJ2-5|TRBV3-1|.|.
CASSQRGYRLQETQYF
TGTGCCAGCAGCCAACGTGGGTACAGACTCCAAGAGACCCAGTACTTC
>TRBJ2-7|TRBV6-1|TRBD1|once
CASSNIWGQPSYEQYF
TGTGCCAGCAGCAACATTTGGGGACAGCCAAGTTACGAGCAGTACTTC
>TRBJ2-2|TRBV3-1|TRBD2|few
CASSPSLAGANTGELFF
TGTGCCAGCAGTCCATCGCTAGCGGGCGCGAACACCGGGGAGCTGTTTTTT
>TRBJ2-1|TRBV11-2|TRBD1|few
CASSPTGRNEQFF
TGTGCCAGCAGCCCGACAGGGAGAAATGAGCAGTTCTTC
>TRBJ2-3|TRBV20-1|TRBD2|few
CSARTTTSTSGVTDTQYF
TGCAGTGCTAGAACAACAACCTCGACTAGCGGGGTCACAGATACGCAGTATTTT
>TRBJ2-1|TRBV5-5|.|many
CASSYLDEQFF
TGTGCCAGCAGCTACCTAGATGAGCAGTTCTTC
>TRBJ2-1|TRBV5-1|TRBD2|.
CASSVEPAGGSQFF
TGCGCCAGCAGCGTGGAGCCCGCGGGGGGCTCGCAGTTCTTC